This entry lists 17 T cell receptor beta chains sequenced from one sample in a study of blood T cell repertoires in COVID-19. TCRdb's table, derived via immunoSEQ multiplex PCR, lists solely in-frame clones and lacks some. The data show about 24,000 clones, less than 90% seen once. The sequencing input was peripheral blood. These receptors were collected from a human donor with acute or convalescent COVID-19. The donor label of this sample is uncertain.

The chain employs TRBV2 and TRBJ2-7; TRBD2 agrees at 10 bases. Germline lookup yields CDR1 SNHLY and CDR2 FYNNEI. This CDR3 spans 14 amino acids. V dropped 6 bases and J dropped 1; count of bases not matched to a gene: 3. As DNA, the CDR3 is TGTGCCAGCAGGCTAGCGGGAGTGTCCTACGAGCAGTACTTC. Translation gives CASRLAGVSYEQYF.

This sequence joins TRBV19 and TRBJ2-2, with a weak D call TRBD2 (5 bases). The CDR3 loop spans 14 amino acids. Germline loops: CDR1 LNHDA, CDR2 SQIVND (reference sequence). V was cut by 10 bases and J by 5 bases, with 17 bases left in between. CDR3: CATDGGLGTGELFF. Written as DNA, the CDR3 is TGTGCCACCGACGGCGGGTTGGGAACCGGGGAGCTGTTTTTT.

The rearrangement links TRBV10-3 to TRBJ2-3, with D perhaps TRBD2 (5 bases). This CDR3 is built from 16 residues. Germline CDR1 ENHRY, CDR2 SYGVKD. Trimming took 2 bases from V and 4 from J, leaving 16 bases between them. The CDR3 DNA reads TGTGCCATCAGTGAGCTAGGACCTCGGGATGCAGATACGCAGTATTTT. Protein: CAISELGPRDADTQYF.

This chain links TRBV19 with TRBJ2-1; 9 nucleotides match TRBD1. Germline V gene lookup returns CDR1 LNHDA and CDR2 SQIVND (reference sequence). This CDR3 has 14 residues. V was pared by 6 bases and J by 9 bases, with 9 bases of the junction left unmatched. The CDR3 region has the DNA TGTGCCAGTAGGGACGCAACAGGGGGCGGTGAGCAGTTCTTC. Protein product: CASRDATGGGEQFF.

V is TRBV11-3 and J is TRBJ2-2; TRBD2 matches 14 bases. The V gene's germline CDR1 is SGHNT and CDR2 YENEEA. J lost 6 bases, V lost 5 bases, and 11 bases had no gene match. This CDR3 comprises 18 residues. CDR3 DNA: TGTGCCAGCAGCCCGGGGACTAGCGGGAGTAAGTTCGCCGGGGAGCTGTTTTTT. Translation gives CASSPGTSGSKFAGELFF.

The V and J genes are TRBV27 and TRBJ1-1; a weak D match, TRBD1 (5 bases). The length of the CDR3 is 16 residues. CDR1 and CDR2 from the germline V gene are MNHEY and SMNVEV (reference sequence). The germline V and J ends were trimmed by 4 bases and 1 base, with 16 bases remaining between them. CDR3 in DNA: TGTGCCAGCAGTTCTACCCCGGGGCGGGGGAACACTGAAGCTTTCTTT. Its translation: CASSSTPGRGNTEAFF.

CDR3 sequence (DNA): TGCGCCAGCAGCTTGTCTCAGGGGTTGGACACCGGGGAGCTGTTTTTT. Protein: CASSLSQGLDTGELFF. The genes are TRBV5-1 and TRBJ2-2; D may be TRBD1 (6 bases). Trimming stripped 1 base from V and 3 bases from J, with 13 bases between. The CDR3 has 16 residues. CDR1 SGHRS and CDR2 YFSETQ come from the germline V gene.

The J gene is TRBJ2-1, the V gene TRBV5-6; the match to TRBD1 covers 7 bases. Germline CDR1 and CDR2: SGHDT and YYEEEE. CDR3 length: 14 residues. Losses at the gene ends were 5 bases for V and 4 bases for J; bases not matched to a gene: 6. CDR3: CASRLQGLYNEQFF. The DNA for the CDR3 is TGTGCCAGCAGATTACAGGGGTTATACAATGAGCAGTTCTTC.

This chain links TRBV12-3 or TRBV12-4 with TRBJ2-1; 9 bases match TRBD1. The CDR3 covers 13 residues. J lost 9 bases, V lost 5 bases, and 5 bases had no gene match. The CDR3 DNA sequence: TGTGCCAGCAGTCAAGGACAGGGGAGTGAGCAGTTCTTC. This codes for CASSQGQGSEQFF.

This chain connects TRBV20-1 to TRBJ2-2, with 8 bases lining up with TRBD2. Germline CDR1 DFQATT, CDR2 SNEGSKA (reference sequence). The CDR3 spans 16 residues. The junction had 6 bases not matched to a gene; V was cut back by 3 bases and J by 0 bases. The CDR3 bases are TGCAGTGCTAGTGGTAGCGGGGCGACGAACACCGGGGAGCTGTTTTTT. It encodes CSASGSGATNTGELFF.

The chain employs TRBV6-2 or TRBV6-3 and TRBJ2-1; 8 bases match TRBD1. J lost 9 bases, V lost 5 bases, and 6 bases had no gene match. The CDR3 has 13 amino acids. The V gene's germline CDR1 is MNHEY and CDR2 SVGEGT. CDR3 DNA: TGTGCCAGCAGTCCGACAGGGGAAGGTGAGCAGTTCTTC. Translating it yields CASSPTGEGEQFF.

V usage is TRBV30 and J usage is TRBJ1-4; TRBD1 aligns across 7 bases. The CDR3 spans 14 residues. CDR1 and CDR2 (germline): GTSNPN, SVGIG (reference sequence). Losses at the gene ends were 5 bases for V and 5 bases for J; bases not matched to a gene: 8. CDR3 DNA sequence: TGTGCCTGGGCCAGGACAGGAGGAAATGAAAAACTGTTTTTT. This translates into CAWARTGGNEKLFF.

The chain has TRBV5-4 and TRBJ1-2, with 10 bases aligning to TRBD1. There are 13 residues in the CDR3. From germline, CDR1 is SGHNT and CDR2 YYREEE (reference sequence). Losses at the gene ends were 5 bases for V and 2 bases for J; bases not matched to a gene: 0. As DNA, the CDR3 is TGTGCCAGCAGGGGACAGGGGAACTATGGCTACACCTTC. Its protein product is CASRGQGNYGYTF.

There are a few counts of this clone. The V call is TRBV25-1, the J call TRBJ2-7; TRBD2 might be the D (5 bases). Germline V gene lookup returns CDR1 MGHDK and CDR2 SYGVNS. Between the trimmed V and J ends, which lost 6 bases and 9 bases, there was a span of 12 bases. This CDR3 spans 11 amino acids. CDR3 nucleotides: TGTGCCAGCAGCCTGAGGGATTTGCAGTACTTC. Translating gives CASSLRDLQYF.

V is TRBV12-5 and J is TRBJ2-3, with D perhaps matching TRBD2 (5 bases). The CDR3 sequence is 16 residues long. The V end lost 0 bases, the J end lost 5 bases, and 15 bases lay between the germline ends. CDR1 and CDR2 from the germline V gene are LGHNT and FRNRAP. CDR3 sequence (DNA): TGTGCTAGTGGTTTGGTACCGAGGGTTTTGTTAGATACGCAGTATTTT. It translates to CASGLVPRVLLDTQYF.

This chain connects TRBV30 to TRBJ2-1, with D unresolved. Trimming cost V 1 base and J 0 bases, with 7 bases left between them. Per germline, CDR1 GTSNPN and CDR2 SVGIG (reference sequence). This CDR3 has 14 amino acids. The CDR3 is CAWSGGSSYNEQFF. In nucleotides, the CDR3 is TGTGCCTGGAGTGGCGGTAGCTCCTACAATGAGCAGTTCTTC.

The V and J genes are TRBV9 and TRBJ2-7; D is unresolved. Trimming shortened V by 4 bases and J by 0 bases, and 8 bases separated the two germline ends. CDR3 size: 13 residues. Germline lookup yields CDR1 SGDLS and CDR2 YYNGEE. This CDR3 reads CASSPSGSYEQYF. In DNA, the CDR3 is TGTGCCAGCAGCCCCTCAGGCTCCTACGAGCAGTACTTC. Using reference TRBV9 and TRBJ2-7 for the parts outside the CDR3, the full variable domain is DSGVTQTPKHLITATGQRVTLRCSPRSGDLSVYWYQQSLDQGLQFLIQYYNGEERAKGNILERFSAQQFPDLHSELNLSSLELGDSALYFCASSPSGSYEQYFGPGTRLTVT.